This is a list of T cell receptor beta chains from one sample in a study of vaccination effects on CD4 cells after COVID-19. Assay: immunoSEQ multiplex PCR; the TCRdb copy retains only in-frame clones and omits some. The sample yields about 45,000 clones, around 66% seen once. No cognate antigen is known for these TCRs. The sample here was CD4+ T cells from PBMCs cultured with a peptide pool, taken before COVID-19 vaccination. The receptors originated from a human donor who had a prior SARS-CoV-2 infection. CDR3s include the opening cysteine and the closing phenylalanine or tryptophan. The order of the fields is CDR3 protein, CDR3 DNA, clone size, V gene, D gene, J gene. D genes are given only for firm matches. The size field is filled for only some rows; it gives once, few, many or a size class.

CASSDDRGNTEAFF | TGTGCCAGCAGTGACGACAGGGGTAACACTGAAGCTTTCTTT | . | TRBV2 | TRBD1 | TRBJ1-1
CASSVYNANTGELFF | TGTGCCAGCAGTGTGTATAACGCGAACACCGGGGAGCTGTTTTTT | . | TRBV2 | . | TRBJ2-2
CASSPRQAYGYTF | TGTGCCAGCAGCCCGAGACAGGCGTATGGCTACACCTTC | . | TRBV3-1/TRBV3-2 | . | TRBJ1-2
CASRGGQGIGYNSPLHF | TGTGCCAGCAGGGGGGGACAGGGGATCGGGTATAATTCACCCCTCCACTTT | few | TRBV27 | TRBD1 | TRBJ1-6
CASSPRTSDINEQFF | TGTGCCAGCAGCCCCCGGACTAGCGATATCAATGAGCAGTTCTTC | . | TRBV7-3 | TRBD2 | TRBJ2-1
CASSQYQGGTEAFF | TGCGCCAGCAGCCAGTACCAGGGAGGCACTGAAGCTTTCTTT | few | TRBV4-1 | . | TRBJ1-1
CASSSGQDHGYTF | TGTGCCAGCAGCTCTGGACAGGACCATGGCTACACCTTC | . | TRBV6-2/TRBV6-3 | TRBD1 | TRBJ1-2
CASSLGQGGEKLFF | TGCGCCAGCAGCTTGGGACAGGGGGGCGAAAAACTGTTTTTT | . | TRBV5-1 | TRBD1 | TRBJ1-4
CASSQATSEAYNEQFF | TGTGCCAGCAGCCAAGCAACTAGCGAGGCCTACAATGAGCAGTTCTTC | few | TRBV4-2 | TRBD2 | TRBJ2-1
CASSERLGNTIYF | TGTGCCAGCAGTGAAAGGCTTGGAAACACCATATATTTT | . | TRBV2 | . | TRBJ1-3
CAIRGHNSPLHF | TGTGCCATCAGAGGACACAATTCACCCCTCCACTTT | . | TRBV10-3 | . | TRBJ1-6
CASSEVGHGEKLFF | TGTGCCAGCAGTGAAGTTGGTCACGGTGAAAAACTGTTTTTT | . | TRBV2 | . | TRBJ1-4
CASSMRNTRDQPQHF | TGTGCCAGTAGTATGAGGAACACGAGGGATCAGCCCCAGCATTTT | . | TRBV19 | . | TRBJ1-5
CASSRGVGGSSYEQYF | TGTGCCAGCAGCCGAGGCGTGGGAGGGAGTTCCTACGAGCAGTACTTC | . | TRBV7-9 | TRBD2 | TRBJ2-7
CSVETSGSETQYF | TGCAGCGTTGAGACTAGCGGCTCGGAGACCCAGTACTTC | . | TRBV29-1 | TRBD2 | TRBJ2-5
CASSLAGVAGGNNEQFF | TGCGCCAGCAGCTTGGCCGGCGTAGCGGGAGGTAACAATGAGCAGTTCTTC | . | TRBV5-1 | TRBD2 | TRBJ2-1
CASSPYGGLREKLFF | TGTGCCAGCTCACCGTACGGGGGGCTAAGGGAAAAACTGTTTTTT | many | TRBV18 | . | TRBJ1-4
CAISDTQNTEAFF | TGTGCCATCAGTGACACTCAGAACACTGAAGCTTTCTTT | once | TRBV10-3 | . | TRBJ1-1
CANTEGVLSNQPQHF | TGTGCCAATACTGAAGGGGTACTAAGCAATCAGCCCCAGCATTTT | once | TRBV21-1 | . | TRBJ1-5
CASSQAPGPVSEKLFF | TGTGCCAGCAGCCAAGCACCGGGCCCCGTGAGTGAAAAACTGTTTTTT | . | TRBV4-2 | . | TRBJ1-4
CAIMGLGPPMYF | TGTGCCATCATGGGTCTGGGTCCCCCCATGTATTTT | . | TRBV10-3 | . | TRBJ2-3
CASDEQGAKGNTIYF | TGTGCCAGTGACGAACAGGGGGCTAAAGGCAACACCATATATTTT | . | TRBV19 | TRBD1 | TRBJ1-3
CASSLKTSGAYEQYF | TGTGCCAGCAGCTTAAAGACTAGCGGGGCCTACGAGCAGTACTTC | . | TRBV5-4 | TRBD2 | TRBJ2-7
CASRPGLGRTQYF | TGTGCCAGCAGGCCGGGACTAGGGAGAACGCAGTACTTC | . | TRBV6-5 | TRBD2 | TRBJ2-7
CASSGRPGTGFGTGELFF | TGTGCCAGCAGCGGTCGTCCCGGGACAGGGTTCGGGACCGGGGAGCTGTTTTTT | . | TRBV7-6 | TRBD1 | TRBJ2-2
CASSEVADSTDTQYF | TGTGCCAGCAGTGAAGTCGCGGACTCCACAGATACGCAGTATTTT | . | TRBV6-1 | . | TRBJ2-3
CASSSEFQETQYF | TGTGCCAGCAGCTCCGAGTTCCAAGAGACCCAGTACTTC | . | TRBV13 | . | TRBJ2-5
CASRPRGGDTYEQYF | TGTGCCAGTAGGCCGCGCGGGGGAGATACCTACGAGCAGTACTTC | . | TRBV19 | TRBD2 | TRBJ2-7
CASSLGARGGTQYF | TGTGCCAGCAGCCTTGGGGCGAGGGGAGGGACCCAGTACTTC | . | TRBV7-3 | . | TRBJ2-5
CASSLDYTTYNEQFF | TGTGCCAGCAGCCTCGACTATACCACCTACAATGAGCAGTTCTTC | few | TRBV7-2 | . | TRBJ2-1
CAYSEQLNTEAFF | TGTGCCTATAGTGAACAGCTGAACACTGAAGCTTTCTTT | . | TRBV30 | . | TRBJ1-1
CASSHDRGWAGELFF | TGCGCCAGCAGCCACGACAGGGGCTGGGCCGGGGAGCTGTTTTTT | . | TRBV5-1 | TRBD1 | TRBJ2-2
CASSQDSSPGNTIYF | TGTGCCAGCAGCCAAGATTCCTCCCCTGGAAACACCATATATTTT | . | TRBV4-2 | . | TRBJ1-3
CASRRDANNEQFF | TGTGCCAGCAGACGGGACGCTAACAATGAGCAGTTCTTC | . | TRBV6-5 | . | TRBJ2-1
CASSLGQPTEAFF | TGTGCCAGCAGCTTAGGACAGCCGACTGAAGCTTTCTTT | . | TRBV7-9 | . | TRBJ1-1
CASSQVAGYGDEQFF | TGCGCCAGCAGCCAAGTTGCGGGATATGGGGATGAGCAGTTCTTC | . | TRBV4-1 | . | TRBJ2-1
CASSTIAGGTYEQYF | TGTGCCAGTAGTACAATAGCGGGGGGCACCTACGAGCAGTACTTC | . | TRBV19 | TRBD2 | TRBJ2-7
CASSSPRWGPGGFPYEQYF | TGTGCCAGCAGTTCCCCGAGGTGGGGGCCCGGCGGGTTCCCCTACGAGCAGTACTTC | once | TRBV28 | . | TRBJ2-7